A single sample is the source of the 15 T cell receptor beta chains below, sequenced in a study of T cell repertoires in cytomegalovirus infection. TCRdb called the reads again in MiXCR, with one record for every CDR3 protein. The sample has around 500,000 distinct CDR3 sequences; about 42% are singletons. No antigens are known for them. The material sequenced was cultured PBMCs, taken from culture after CMV antigen stimulation. Receptors originate from a human donor in good health (CMV status not recorded). Some clones in this sample may be carry-over from other donors' samples.

The rearrangement links TRBV12-3 or TRBV12-4 to TRBJ2-7; D is unresolved. Trimming removed 8 bases at V and 7 bases at J, with 18 bases between. CDR3 length: 13 amino acids. The CDR3 sequence is CASAPQGSHEQYF. The CDR3, as DNA: TGTGCCAGCGCTCCACAAGGGTCCCATGAGCAGTACTTC.

The chain has TRBV5-1 and TRBJ1-1; 8 bases align to TRBD1. This CDR3 comprises 16 residues. The V gene end was trimmed by 1 base and the J gene end by 11 bases; junction bases not matched to a gene: 16. Germline V lookup: CDR1 SGHRS, CDR2 YFSETQ. CDR3 region: CASSLRGGQDRIGAFF. In DNA, the CDR3 is TGCGCCAGCAGCTTGAGGGGGGGACAGGACAGGATCGGGGCTTTCTTT.

In this sample, this clonotype turned up many times. The chain couples TRBV7-2 to TRBJ2-4; no clear D gene. The CDR3 has 16 residues. V was clipped by 0 bases and J by 6 bases, with 15 bases between them. Germline CDR1 is SGHTA and CDR2 is FQGNSA. Here the CDR3 DNA reads TGTGCCAGCAGCTTAGCGCATGGGGTGACTTTAAACATTCAGTACTTC. This gives the protein CASSLAHGVTLNIQYF.

This clonotype was counted a few times. The chain carries TRBV2 and TRBJ2-1; D is uncertain. The germline V and J ends were trimmed by 4 bases and 15 bases, with 16 bases remaining between them. This CDR3 comprises 12 residues. The germline V gene encodes CDR1 SNHLY and CDR2 FYNNEI. In DNA, the CDR3 is TGTGCCAGCAGTGCCATTGATGCGCTATTGTTCTTC. Translated, it gives CASSAIDALLFF.

The table lists this clonotype with a few counts. This chain links TRBV12-3 or TRBV12-4 with TRBJ2-2; D tentatively reads TRBD1 or TRBD2 (5 bases each). The V and J ends lost 10 bases and 4 bases respectively, with 13 bases between them. This CDR3 has 13 residues. CDR3 coding DNA: TGTGCCACCCCTGAGAGGGGCACCGGGGAGCTGTTTTTT. Translated, it gives CATPERGTGELFF.

CDR3 amino acids: CASSSLAGAWDEQYF. CDR3 DNA: TGTGCCAGCAGCTCCTTAGCGGGCGCGTGGGACGAGCAGTACTTC. V is TRBV5-4 and J is TRBJ2-7; 7 bases map to TRBD2. J lost 5 bases, V lost 3 bases, and 11 bases had no gene match. Germline V CDR1 and CDR2: SGHNT, YYREEE (reference sequence). The CDR3 runs to 15 residues.

In its sample, this clonotype was seen a few times. J is TRBJ2-1 and V is TRBV7-4; tentatively, D is TRBD1 (7 bases). The CDR3 totals 16 residues. V gave up 1 base and J gave up 5 bases, with 15 bases separating them. Per germline, CDR1 SGHVT and CDR2 SQSDAQ. CDR3 coding DNA: TGTGCCAGCAGCTTAGGTGGGGGGACAGTCGACAATGAGCAGTTCTTC. Translated, it gives CASSLGGGTVDNEQFF.

The count of this clonotype is one. The chain joins TRBV15 to TRBJ2-7; 10 nucleotides match TRBD1. CDR3 length: 13 amino acids. Germline V gives CDR1 LNHNV, CDR2 YYDKDF (reference sequence). Germline trimming cut 5 bases from V and 6 bases from J; bases unmatched to any gene: 4. The CDR3: CATSGGQGGEQYF. The CDR3 region has the DNA TGTGCCACCAGCGGAGGACAGGGGGGCGAGCAGTACTTC.

The V and J genes are TRBV6-2 or TRBV6-3 and TRBJ2-1; D might be TRBD1 (6 bases). There are 16 residues in the CDR3. Germline CDR1 is MNHEY and CDR2 is SVGEGT. The ends were cut back, 0 bases at V and 7 bases at J, with 16 bases in the middle. For the CDR3, the DNA is TGTGCCAGCAGTTACTCGATTTACAGGGTCGAAAATGAGCAGTTCTTC. As protein: CASSYSIYRVENEQFF.

This chain joins TRBV28 and TRBJ1-5, with a possible D match to TRBD1 (6 bases). CDR3 length: 14 amino acids. V lost 7 bases and J 9 bases, leaving 19 bases between the germline ends. Germline values: CDR1 MDHEN, CDR2 SYDVKM. CDR3 nucleotide sequence: TGTGCCAGCACCAATCCTCTACAGGGTGCGCCCCAGCATTTT. It translates to CASTNPLQGAPQHF. Drawing the rest from reference TRBV28 and TRBJ1-5, the complete variable domain is DVKVTQSSRYLVKRTGEKVFLECVQDMDHENMFWYRQDPGLGLRLIYFSYDVKMKEKGDIPEGYSVSREKKERFSLILESASTNQTSMYLCASTNPLQGAPQHFGDGTRLSIL.

This clonotype has just a few counts. The genes are TRBV4-1 and TRBJ2-1; tentatively, D is TRBD1 (7 bases). Trimming stripped 5 bases from V and 2 bases from J, with 16 bases between. Per germline, CDR1 MGHRA and CDR2 YSYEKL. This CDR3 is 16 amino acids long. The CDR3 reads CASSLHRGLTYNEQFF. The CDR3 DNA sequence: TGCGCCAGCAGCTTACACAGGGGACTGACCTACAATGAGCAGTTCTTC.

This clonotype was detected once. The chain employs TRBV6-6 and TRBJ1-1; the D is unclear. The CDR3 loop spans 11 amino acids. CDR1 and CDR2 (germline): MNHNY, SVGAGI (reference sequence). V was pared by 8 bases and J by 1 base, with 5 bases between. CDR3 residues: CASLRNTEAFF. For the CDR3, the DNA is TGTGCCAGCCTCAGGAACACTGAAGCTTTCTTT.

CDR3 protein: CASSFALRVTEAFF. CDR3 DNA: TGTGCCAGCAGTTTTGCCCTCCGCGTTACTGAAGCTTTCTTT. The chain couples TRBV12-3 or TRBV12-4 to TRBJ1-1; D remains ambiguous. V was pared by 3 bases and J by 5 bases, with 13 bases between. CDR3 length equals 14 residues.

CDR3 sequence reads: CSITLTDTQYF. The CDR3 DNA sequence: TGCAGTATAACGCTTACAGATACGCAGTATTTT. This chain connects TRBV20-1 to TRBJ2-3, with D hard to call. The germline CDR1 and CDR2 sequences are DFQATT and SNEGSKA (reference sequence). The CDR3 consists of 11 residues. V was cut by 8 bases and J by 3 bases, with 9 bases left in between.

The V call is TRBV4-1, the J call TRBJ2-7, with D perhaps matching TRBD1 (5 bases). Germline CDR1 MGHRA, CDR2 YSYEKL. V was trimmed by 1 base and J by 3 bases, leaving 13 bases between them. The CDR3 is 15 amino acids. The CDR3 region is CASSQGRGSFYEQYF. The CDR3 coding sequence is TGCGCCAGCAGCCAAGGAAGGGGCAGCTTCTACGAGCAGTACTTC.